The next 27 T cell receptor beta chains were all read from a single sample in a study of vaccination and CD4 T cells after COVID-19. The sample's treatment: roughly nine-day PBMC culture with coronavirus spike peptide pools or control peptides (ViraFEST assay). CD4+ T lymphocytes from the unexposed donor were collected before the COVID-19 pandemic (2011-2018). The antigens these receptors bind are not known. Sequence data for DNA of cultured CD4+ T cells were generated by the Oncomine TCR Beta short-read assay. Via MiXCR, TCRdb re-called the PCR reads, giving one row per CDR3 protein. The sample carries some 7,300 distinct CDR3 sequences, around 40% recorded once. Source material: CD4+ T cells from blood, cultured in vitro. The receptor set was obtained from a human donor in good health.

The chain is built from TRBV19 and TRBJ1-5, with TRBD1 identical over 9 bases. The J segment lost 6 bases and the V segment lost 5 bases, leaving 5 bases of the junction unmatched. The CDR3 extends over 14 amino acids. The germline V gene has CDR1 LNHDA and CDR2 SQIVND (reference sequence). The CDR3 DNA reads TGTGCCAGTAGTGTGACAGGGGGTGGTCAGCCCCAGCATTTT. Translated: CASSVTGGGQPQHF.

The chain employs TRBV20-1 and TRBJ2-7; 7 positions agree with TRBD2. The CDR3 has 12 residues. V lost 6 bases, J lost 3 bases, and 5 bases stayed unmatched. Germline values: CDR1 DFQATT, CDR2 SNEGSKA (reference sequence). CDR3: CSAPTSDYEQYF. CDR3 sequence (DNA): TGCAGTGCCCCCACTAGCGACTACGAGCAGTACTTC.

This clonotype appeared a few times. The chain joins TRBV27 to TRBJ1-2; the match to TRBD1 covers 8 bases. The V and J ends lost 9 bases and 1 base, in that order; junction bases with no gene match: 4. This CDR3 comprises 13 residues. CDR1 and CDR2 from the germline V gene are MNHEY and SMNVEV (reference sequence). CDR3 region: CASRQGHNYGYTF. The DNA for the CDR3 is TGTGCCAGTCGACAGGGGCATAACTATGGCTACACCTTC.

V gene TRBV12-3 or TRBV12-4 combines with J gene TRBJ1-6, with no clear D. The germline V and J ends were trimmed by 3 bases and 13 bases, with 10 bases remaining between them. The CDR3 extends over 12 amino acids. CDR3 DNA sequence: TGTGCCAGCAGTTTTGAGGTCAGTCCCCTCCACTTT. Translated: CASSFEVSPLHF.

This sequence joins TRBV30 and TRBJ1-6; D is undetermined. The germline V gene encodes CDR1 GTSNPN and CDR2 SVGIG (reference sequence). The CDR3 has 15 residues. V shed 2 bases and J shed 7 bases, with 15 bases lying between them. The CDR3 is CAWSSLSLLNSPLHF. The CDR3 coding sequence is TGTGCCTGGAGTTCCCTTTCACTTCTAAATTCACCCCTCCACTTT.

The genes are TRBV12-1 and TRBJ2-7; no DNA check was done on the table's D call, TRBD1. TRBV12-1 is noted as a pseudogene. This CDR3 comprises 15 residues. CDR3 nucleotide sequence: TGTGCCAGCAGCTTTCACACAGGGCGGACCTACGAGCAGTACTTC. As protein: CASSFHTGRTYEQYF.

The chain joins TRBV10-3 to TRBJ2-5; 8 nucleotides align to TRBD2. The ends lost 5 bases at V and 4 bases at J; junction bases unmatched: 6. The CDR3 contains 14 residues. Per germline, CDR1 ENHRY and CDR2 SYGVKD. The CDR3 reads CAISSGGAAETQYF. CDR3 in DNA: TGTGCCATCAGTTCCGGGGGGGCCGCAGAGACCCAGTACTTC.

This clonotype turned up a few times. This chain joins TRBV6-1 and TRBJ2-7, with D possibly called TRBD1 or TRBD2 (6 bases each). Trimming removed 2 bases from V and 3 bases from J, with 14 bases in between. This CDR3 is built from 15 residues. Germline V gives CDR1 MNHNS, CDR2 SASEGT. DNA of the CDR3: TGTGCCAGCAGTGAAAGTGAGGGGGAGGTCTACGAGCAGTACTTC. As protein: CASSESEGEVYEQYF.

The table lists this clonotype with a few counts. CDR3: CSARAGNTEAFF. The CDR3 DNA sequence: TGCAGTGCTAGGGCAGGGAACACTGAAGCTTTCTTT. The chain combines TRBV20-1 with TRBJ1-1, with D unresolved. The CDR3 contains 12 residues. CDR1 and CDR2 from the germline V gene are DFQATT and SNEGSKA (reference sequence). Trimming left V 3 bases short and J 1 base short, with 6 bases between.

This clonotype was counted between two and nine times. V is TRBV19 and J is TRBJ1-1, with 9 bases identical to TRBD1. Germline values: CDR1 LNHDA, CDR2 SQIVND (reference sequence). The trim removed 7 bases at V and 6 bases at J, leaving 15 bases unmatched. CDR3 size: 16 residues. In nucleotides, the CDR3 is TGTGCCAGTAAAGTACCCCCGGACAGGGGAGGCTCTGAAGCTTTCTTT. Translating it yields CASKVPPDRGGSEAFF.

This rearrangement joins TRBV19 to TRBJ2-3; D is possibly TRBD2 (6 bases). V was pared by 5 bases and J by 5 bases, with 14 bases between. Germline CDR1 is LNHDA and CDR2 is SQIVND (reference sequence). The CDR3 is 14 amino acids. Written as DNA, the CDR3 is TGTGCCAGTAGTGCGCGGGGTCTTCGAGATACGCAGTATTTT. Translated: CASSARGLRDTQYF.

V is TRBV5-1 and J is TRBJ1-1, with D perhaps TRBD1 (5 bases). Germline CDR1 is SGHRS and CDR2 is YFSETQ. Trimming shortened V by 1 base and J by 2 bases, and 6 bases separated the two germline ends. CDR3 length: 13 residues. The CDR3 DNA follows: TGCGCCAGCAGCTTGAGGGACAACACTGAAGCTTTCTTT. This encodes CASSLRDNTEAFF.

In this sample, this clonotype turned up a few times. CDR3: CASSSVTGPSNYGYTF. The CDR3 region has the DNA TGTGCCAGCAGCTCCGTGACAGGTCCCTCTAACTATGGCTACACCTTC. V usage is TRBV7-9 and J usage is TRBJ1-2, with a tentative D call TRBD1 (6 bases). The CDR3 has 16 residues. Trimming removed 4 bases at V and 0 bases at J, with 15 bases between. Germline-derived CDR1 and CDR2 are SEHNR and FQNEAQ (reference sequence).

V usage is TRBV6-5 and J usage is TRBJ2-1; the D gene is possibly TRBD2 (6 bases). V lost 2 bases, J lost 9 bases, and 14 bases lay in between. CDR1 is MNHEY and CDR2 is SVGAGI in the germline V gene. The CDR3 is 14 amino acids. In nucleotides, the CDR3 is TGTGCCAGCAGTTACATGGGGGAGGCCCGTGAGCAGTTCTTC. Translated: CASSYMGEAREQFF.

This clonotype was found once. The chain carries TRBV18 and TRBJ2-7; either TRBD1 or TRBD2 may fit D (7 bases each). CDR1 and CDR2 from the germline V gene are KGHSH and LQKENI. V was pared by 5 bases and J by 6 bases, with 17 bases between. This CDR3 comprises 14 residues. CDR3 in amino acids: CASSAQGTGGEQYF. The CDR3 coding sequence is TGTGCCAGCTCAGCACAGGGGACGGGGGGCGAGCAGTACTTC.

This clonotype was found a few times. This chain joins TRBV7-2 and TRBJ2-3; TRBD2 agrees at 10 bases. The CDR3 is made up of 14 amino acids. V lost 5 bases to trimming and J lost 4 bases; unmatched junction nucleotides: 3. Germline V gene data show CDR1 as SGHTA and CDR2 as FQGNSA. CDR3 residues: CASSPSGGPDTQYF. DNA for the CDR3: TGTGCCAGCAGCCCTAGCGGGGGACCAGATACGCAGTATTTT.

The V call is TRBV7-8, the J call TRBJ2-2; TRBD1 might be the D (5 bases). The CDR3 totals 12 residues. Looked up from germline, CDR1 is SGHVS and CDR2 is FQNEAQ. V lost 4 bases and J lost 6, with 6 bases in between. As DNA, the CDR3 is TGTGCCAGCAGCTCGACAGCCGGGGAGCTGTTTTTT. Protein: CASSSTAGELFF.

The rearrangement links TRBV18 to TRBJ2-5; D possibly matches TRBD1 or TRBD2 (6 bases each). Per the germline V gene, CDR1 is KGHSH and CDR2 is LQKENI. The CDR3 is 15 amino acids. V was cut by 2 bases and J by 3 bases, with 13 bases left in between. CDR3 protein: CASSPGGTNKETQYF. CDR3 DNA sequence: TGTGCCAGCTCACCAGGGGGGACAAATAAAGAGACCCAGTACTTC.

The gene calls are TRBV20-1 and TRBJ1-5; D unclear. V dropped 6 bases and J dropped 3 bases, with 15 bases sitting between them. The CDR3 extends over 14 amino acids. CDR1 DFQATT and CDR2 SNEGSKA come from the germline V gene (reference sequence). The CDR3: CSAAMGPPNQPQHF. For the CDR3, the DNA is TGCAGTGCCGCCATGGGCCCCCCCAATCAGCCCCAGCATTTT.

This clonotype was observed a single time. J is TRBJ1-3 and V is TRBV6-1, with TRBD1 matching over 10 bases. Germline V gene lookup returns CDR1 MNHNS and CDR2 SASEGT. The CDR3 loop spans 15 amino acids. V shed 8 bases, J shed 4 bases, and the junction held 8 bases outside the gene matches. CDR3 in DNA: TGTGCCAGCGGCAGAGGGACAGGGGCAGGAAACACCATATATTTT. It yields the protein CASGRGTGAGNTIYF.

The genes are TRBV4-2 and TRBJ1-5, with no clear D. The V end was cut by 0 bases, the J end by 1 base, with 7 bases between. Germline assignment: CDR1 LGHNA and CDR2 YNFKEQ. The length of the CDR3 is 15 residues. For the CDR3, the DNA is TGTGCCAGCAGCCAAGATCCACGGAGCAATCAGCCCCAGCATTTT. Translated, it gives CASSQDPRSNQPQHF.

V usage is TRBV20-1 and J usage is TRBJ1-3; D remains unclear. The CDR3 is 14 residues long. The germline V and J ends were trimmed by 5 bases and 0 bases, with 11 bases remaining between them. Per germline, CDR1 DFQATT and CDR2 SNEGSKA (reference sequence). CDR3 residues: CSARRELSGNTIYF. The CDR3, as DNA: TGCAGTGCTCGTCGTGAACTCTCTGGAAACACCATATATTTT.

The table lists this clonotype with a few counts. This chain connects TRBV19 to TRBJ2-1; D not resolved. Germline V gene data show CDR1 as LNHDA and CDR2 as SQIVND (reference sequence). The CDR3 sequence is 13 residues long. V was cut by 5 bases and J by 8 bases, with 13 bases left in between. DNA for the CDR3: TGTGCCAGTAGTGGTCCGGGTCGATATGAGCAGTTCTTC. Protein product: CASSGPGRYEQFF.

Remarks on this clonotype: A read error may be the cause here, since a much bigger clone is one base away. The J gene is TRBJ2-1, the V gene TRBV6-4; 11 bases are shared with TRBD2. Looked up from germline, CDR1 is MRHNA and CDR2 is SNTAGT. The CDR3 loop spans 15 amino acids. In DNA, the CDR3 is TGTGCCAGCAGTGACTCTAGCGGGGGGGCCAATGAGCGGTTCTTC. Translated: CASSDSSGGANERFF.

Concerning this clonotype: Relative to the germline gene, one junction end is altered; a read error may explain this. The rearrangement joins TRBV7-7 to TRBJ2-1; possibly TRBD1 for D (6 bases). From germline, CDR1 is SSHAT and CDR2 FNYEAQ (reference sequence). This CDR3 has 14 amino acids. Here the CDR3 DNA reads TGTGCCAGCTGCTTAACAGGGATGAGCAATGAGCAGTTCTTC. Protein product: CASCLTGMSNEQFF.

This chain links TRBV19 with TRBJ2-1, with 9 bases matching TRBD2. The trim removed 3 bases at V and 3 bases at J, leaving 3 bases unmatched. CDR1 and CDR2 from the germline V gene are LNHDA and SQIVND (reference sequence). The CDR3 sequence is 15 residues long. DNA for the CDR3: TGTGCCAGTAGTATGGAGACTAGCGGCTACAATGAGCAGTTCTTC. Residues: CASSMETSGYNEQFF.

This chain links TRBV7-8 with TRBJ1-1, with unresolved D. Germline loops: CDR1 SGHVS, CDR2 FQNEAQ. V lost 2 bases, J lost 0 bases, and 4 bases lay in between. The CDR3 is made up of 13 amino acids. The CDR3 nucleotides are TGTGCCAGCAGCTTAAGCATGAACACTGAAGCTTTCTTT. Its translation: CASSLSMNTEAFF.